The 27 T cell receptor beta chains presented below share a single source sample, sequenced in a study of blood T cells in healthy people across ages. The second PCR ran about 6 to 11 cycles with a sample-barcoded 5' primer and J-beta primers. TCRdb processed the 5' RACE reads anew with MiXCR; each CDR3 protein has one entry. The sample lists more than 900,000 distinct CDR3 sequences; roughly a quarter were seen once. In addition, the sample was reused for a study of T cells of mothers and their children.

Sequenced material: blood. Receptors were obtained from a girl aged 2-10 years in good health.

This clonotype was counted between two and nine times. This chain uses TRBV5-1 with TRBJ2-1; 10 bases line up with TRBD2. Germline trimming cut 4 bases from V and 6 bases from J; bases unmatched to any gene: 7. Germline V CDR1 and CDR2: SGHRS, YFSETQ. The CDR3 has 15 amino acids. This CDR3 is CASSLKRGGVNEQFF. Here the CDR3 DNA reads TGCGCCAGCAGCCTGAAGCGGGGGGGGGTCAATGAGCAGTTCTTC.

This clonotype was counted a few times. V is TRBV7-9 and J is TRBJ2-2, with 7 positions matching TRBD1. The CDR3 has 16 residues. V shed 5 bases, J shed 10 bases, and the junction held 16 bases outside the gene matches. Germline assignment: CDR1 SEHNR and CDR2 FQNEAQ (reference sequence). The CDR3 DNA sequence: TGTGCCAGCAGCAACGACAGGGAGATCACCGGGGTGGAGCTGTTTTTT. It specifies CASSNDREITGVELFF.

This chain connects TRBV12-3 or TRBV12-4 to TRBJ2-4; D is unclear. Trimming stripped 7 bases from V and 0 bases from J, with 10 bases between. The CDR3 is made up of 14 amino acids. The CDR3 loop is CASTQNLAKNIQYF. The CDR3 region has the DNA TGTGCCAGCACTCAGAATCTAGCCAAAAACATTCAGTACTTC.

The rearrangement joins TRBV7-2 to TRBJ2-3, with 9 bases that match TRBD2. The germline CDR1 and CDR2 sequences are SGHTA and FQGNSA. The CDR3 runs 18 residues. The ends lost 5 bases at V and 6 bases at J; junction bases unmatched: 18. CDR3 nucleotide sequence: TGTGCCAGCAGCCCCGGTGCGTTGAGCGGGGGGTTCGGGGATACGCAGTATTTT. It codes for CASSPGALSGGFGDTQYF.

V usage is TRBV3-1 and J usage is TRBJ2-5; D not certain. Germline CDR1 LGHDT, CDR2 YNNKEL (reference sequence). The CDR3 is 14 amino acids. Trimming removed 0 bases at V and 2 bases at J, with 7 bases between. Here the CDR3 reads CASSQEAIQETQYF. The DNA for the CDR3 is TGTGCCAGCAGCCAAGAAGCCATTCAAGAGACCCAGTACTTC.

This clonotype was counted only a few times. The V and J genes are TRBV28 and TRBJ2-1, with 10 bases lining up with TRBD1. CDR3 length: 16 residues. V lost 6 bases and J lost 6; bases outside the gene matches: 11. Germline V gene sequence: CDR1 MDHEN, CDR2 SYDVKM. The DNA for the CDR3 is TGTGCCAGCAGGAAAGATCTGACAGGGGGCGCCAATGAGCAGTTCTTC. Its protein product is CASRKDLTGGANEQFF.

The chain carries TRBV28 and TRBJ2-5, with D possibly being TRBD1 (6 bases). The J call is in doubt because the DNA end fits TRBJ2-1 better. CDR3 length: 12 amino acids. CDR1 MDHEN and CDR2 SYDVKM come from the germline V gene. This chain's CDR3 is CASSSTQQGQFF. The DNA of the CDR3 is TGTGCCAGCAGTTCAACTCAACAGGGGCAGTTCTTC.

There are a few counts of this clonotype. V gene TRBV24-1 combines with J gene TRBJ2-1; 9 bases fit TRBD2. The CDR3 has 15 residues. The germline CDR1 and CDR2 sequences are KGHDR and SFDVKD. Unmatched junction bases numbered 4, after V lost 5 bases and J lost 3 bases. CDR3 bases: TGTGCCACCAGTGCACCTAGCGGGATCTACAATGAGCAGTTCTTC. Protein sequence: CATSAPSGIYNEQFF.

The rearrangement uses TRBV12-3 or TRBV12-4 and TRBJ2-1, with D unclear. V was shortened by 6 bases and J by 12 bases, with 18 bases between the two germline ends. The CDR3 totals 13 residues. CDR3 DNA: TGTGCCAGCAGCGCGACGGACGCTTCCCCGCAGTTCTTC. It encodes CASSATDASPQFF.

The CDR3 region has the DNA TGTGCCAGCAGTTTAAGTGGGGACATCTATGGCTACACCTTC. This sequence encodes CASSLSGDIYGYTF. The chain uses TRBV28 and TRBJ1-2, with a weak D call TRBD1 (6 bases). V gave up 2 bases and J gave up 4 bases, with 11 bases separating them. There are 14 residues in the CDR3. Germline CDR1 MDHEN, CDR2 SYDVKM.

This clonotype was observed a few times. The rearrangement links TRBV3-1 to TRBJ1-2, with D perhaps matching TRBD1 (6 bases). The CDR3 extends over 14 amino acids. The V end lost 6 bases, the J end lost 7 bases, and 18 bases lay between the germline ends. CDR1 and CDR2 (germline): LGHDT, YNNKEL (reference sequence). The chain's CDR3 is CASRIQGSWAGYTF. CDR3 in DNA: TGTGCCAGCAGAATACAGGGCTCTTGGGCTGGCTACACCTTC. Drawing the rest from reference TRBV3-1 and TRBJ1-2, the complete variable domain is DTAVSQTPKYLVTQMGNDKSIKCEQNLGHDTMYWYKQDSKKFLKIMFSYNNKELIINETVPNRFSPKSPDKAHLNLHINSLELGDSAVYFCASRIQGSWAGYTFGSGTRLTVV.

This clonotype was seen a few times. The chain links TRBV27 to TRBJ2-4; the match to TRBD1 covers 9 bases. The CDR3 consists of 18 residues. With V trimmed by 3 bases and J by 0 bases, 9 bases remained unmatched. Germline V gives CDR1 MNHEY, CDR2 SMNVEV (reference sequence). The CDR3 DNA is TGTGCCAGCAGTTTGACAGGGGGGGATTTACTAGCCAAAAACATTCAGTACTTC. Translated: CASSLTGGDLLAKNIQYF.

This chain connects TRBV10-3 to TRBJ2-1; D is undetermined. The CDR3 extends over 11 amino acids. The V and J ends lost 5 bases and 6 bases respectively, with 5 bases between them. The germline gives CDR1 ENHRY, CDR2 SYGVKD. CDR3 protein: CAISSSNEQFF. The CDR3 region has the DNA TGTGCCATCAGTAGCTCCAATGAGCAGTTCTTC.

The sample holds one count of this clonotype. The chain has TRBV24-1 and TRBJ1-2, with TRBD1 matching over 7 bases. The ends lost 2 bases at V and 8 bases at J; junction bases unmatched: 4. This CDR3 has 13 amino acids. Per the germline V gene, CDR1 is KGHDR and CDR2 is SFDVKD. DNA of the CDR3: TGTGCCACCAGTGATTCGACAGGGAGAGGCTACACCTTC. It is translated as CATSDSTGRGYTF.

This chain links TRBV3-1 with TRBJ2-3; no definite D call. The CDR3 extends over 14 amino acids. Trimming took 0 bases from V and 7 from J, leaving 11 bases between them. CDR1 and CDR2 from the germline V gene are LGHDT and YNNKEL (reference sequence). The CDR3 here is CASSQDRGSHTQYF. DNA of the CDR3: TGTGCCAGCAGCCAAGATCGAGGCTCCCATACGCAGTATTTT.

This clonotype was observed a handful of times. J is TRBJ1-1 and V is TRBV7-9, with D uncertain. The CDR3 has 15 amino acids. The germline gives CDR1 SEHNR, CDR2 FQNEAQ (reference sequence). Deletions cut 1 base from V and 1 base from J, with 10 bases between. This CDR3 reads CASSLGAGGNTEAFF. The CDR3 DNA is TGTGCCAGCAGCTTAGGCGCAGGCGGGAACACTGAAGCTTTCTTT.

This clonotype turned up a few times. V and J are TRBV20-1 and TRBJ2-5; no reliable D call. The end of the DNA aligns better with TRBJ2-7, so the J call may be wrong. The V gene's germline CDR1 is DFQATT and CDR2 SNEGSKA (reference sequence). The CDR3 is 13 amino acids. The CDR3 DNA is TGCAGTGCTAGAGATCTGGAGAGCTACGAGCAGTACTTC. This translates into CSARDLESYEQYF.

In this sample, this clonotype turned up a few times. The chain couples TRBV9 to TRBJ2-2; TRBD2 agrees at 10 bases. CDR3 length: 17 residues. J lost 1 base, V lost 3 bases, and 6 bases had no gene match. Germline CDR1 reads SGDLS; CDR2 reads YYNGEE. The CDR3 coding sequence is TGTGCCAGCAGCGCCTTTATAGCGGGAGGGAACACCGGGGAGCTGTTTTTT. Its protein product is CASSAFIAGGNTGELFF.

This clonotype was seen once. This rearrangement joins TRBV7-9 to TRBJ2-2; 10 positions match TRBD2. Germline CDR1 is SEHNR and CDR2 is FQNEAQ (reference sequence). The CDR3 loop spans 15 amino acids. V was pared by 5 bases and J by 4 bases, with 4 bases of the junction left unmatched. CDR3 sequence: CASSTSGALTGELFF. In DNA form, the CDR3 reads TGTGCCAGCAGCACTAGCGGGGCCCTCACCGGGGAGCTGTTTTTT.

This clonotype was seen a few times. The rearrangement joins TRBV11-2 to TRBJ2-5; the match to TRBD2 covers 9 bases. The CDR3 length is 16 residues. The V gene's germline CDR1 is SGHAT and CDR2 FQNNGV. J gave up 0 bases and V 3 bases, and 5 bases lay outside the gene matches. The CDR3 nucleotides are TGTGCCAGCAGCTTTAGCGGGGGAAAGTACCAAGAGACCCAGTACTTC. This translates into CASSFSGGKYQETQYF.

The rearrangement joins TRBV5-1 to TRBJ2-6, with TRBD1 matching over 8 bases. CDR3 size: 21 residues. CDR1 and CDR2 (germline): SGHRS, YFSETQ. V gave up 0 bases and J gave up 2 bases; unmatched junction bases: 16. The CDR3 DNA is TGCGCCAGCAGCTTGGGTCTTTCAAAGGGGACAGGAACTACTGGGGCCAACGTCCTGACTTTC. This gives the protein CASSLGLSKGTGTTGANVLTF.

This chain connects TRBV29-1 to TRBJ2-7; 8 bases fit TRBD1. This CDR3 contains 17 residues. Germline V gene data show CDR1 as SQVTM and CDR2 as ANQGSEA. The J segment lost 0 bases and the V segment lost 0 bases, leaving 10 bases of the junction unmatched. Here the CDR3 DNA reads TGCAGCGTTGAAGATCGGGTCGACAGGGGAAGCTCCTACGAGCAGTACTTC. Its protein product is CSVEDRVDRGSSYEQYF.

This chain joins TRBV3-1 and TRBJ2-1; D is unresolved. The V and J ends lost 2 bases and 7 bases respectively, with 9 bases between them. Germline lookup yields CDR1 LGHDT and CDR2 YNNKEL (reference sequence). This CDR3 contains 13 residues. The CDR3 protein is CASSQQTQNEQFF. CDR3 coding DNA: TGTGCCAGCAGCCAACAAACCCAGAATGAGCAGTTCTTC.

This chain connects TRBV20-1 to TRBJ2-4, with D perhaps TRBD1 or TRBD2 (5 bases each). The germline V and J ends were trimmed by 0 bases and 12 bases, with 9 bases remaining between them. This CDR3 is built from 11 residues. Germline CDR1 is DFQATT and CDR2 is SNEGSKA (reference sequence). The CDR3 nucleotides are TGCAGTGCTAGAGATGGGGACCATCAGTACTTC. This encodes CSARDGDHQYF.

There are a few counts of this clonotype. V gene TRBV7-6 combines with J gene TRBJ2-7, with D uncertain. This CDR3 is built from 13 residues. CDR1 is SGHVS, CDR2 FNYEAQ, per germline. With 10 bases removed from V and 5 bases from J, the gap between germline ends came to 18 bases. Written as DNA, the CDR3 is TGTGCCACCTCCGAATCCCCCGAGGACGAGCAGTACTTC. This codes for CATSESPEDEQYF.

The genes are TRBV5-1 and TRBJ2-6; D is ambiguous. CDR3 length equals 16 residues. Germline assignment: CDR1 SGHRS and CDR2 YFSETQ. V dropped 4 bases and J dropped 1 base, with 12 bases sitting between them. The CDR3 nucleotides read TGCGCCAGCAGCCCCAGGTCCCTTTCTGGGGCCAACGTCCTGACTTTC. It translates to CASSPRSLSGANVLTF.

The chain links TRBV5-1 to TRBJ2-1; D may be TRBD2 (7 bases). The germline gives CDR1 SGHRS, CDR2 YFSETQ. CDR3 length equals 13 residues. The V and J ends lost 4 bases and 9 bases respectively, with 14 bases between them. As DNA, the CDR3 is TGCGCCAGCAGCCTAGAGGGGGGGCCTGAGCAGTTCTTC. Its translation: CASSLEGGPEQFF.